The 28 T cell receptor delta chains below all came from one sample that was sequenced in a study of gamma-delta chains in newborns, infants, children (dated by TCRdb to the late 2010s). Sequencing was carried out with an Illumina MiSeq. Clonotypes were called again by TCRdb from the public reads via CATT, and duplicate nucleotide sequences were then merged into one entry. This sample holds almost 2,000 delta-chain clones; approximately 3% were observed only once. Of the sample, around a tenth is held by the ten largest clones. Sequencing was carried out using blood. The source is a child in good health.

As concerns this clone: The likely explanation is a read error, given a far larger clone one base away. This CDR3 is also generated by other DNA sequences in the sample. The J gene is TRDJ3, the V gene TRDV2; TRDD3 matches 10 bases. The CDR3 loop spans 18 amino acids. Germline loops: CDR1 GEAIGNYY, CDR2 EKD. Losses at the gene ends were 4 bases for V and 0 bases for J; bases not matched to a gene: 5. CDR3 sequence: CACDNAGGYSWDTRQMFF. The DNA of the CDR3 is TGTGCCTGTGATAATGCTGGGGGATACTCCTGGGACACCCGACAGATGTTTTTC.

This clone has just a few counts. A much larger clone sits a single nucleotide away, making a read error possible. The chain couples TRDV2 to TRDJ1; 12 positions match TRDD3. The CDR3 runs 22 residues. The V gene end was trimmed by 5 bases and the J gene end by 2 bases; junction bases not matched to a gene: 26. From germline, CDR1 is GEAIGNYY and CDR2 EKD. CDR3 DNA: TGTGCCTGTGTCACGGTTCCCAACGACTGGGGGATACAAGGAGGGAGTACCGATAAACTCATCTTT. Translation gives CACVTVPNDWGIQGGSTDKLIF.

This clone was picked up a small number of times. It may be a read error: a sequence one base away is much more abundant. Other nucleotide sequences from this sample produce the same CDR3. V is TRDV2 and J is TRDJ1, with 7 positions matching TRDD3. The CDR3 contains 15 residues. Germline assignment: CDR1 GEAIGNYY and CDR2 EKD. CDR3 sequence reads: CACDTVGGNTDKLIF. Written as DNA, the CDR3 is TGTGCCTGTGACACCGTTGGGGGAAACACCGATAAACTCATTTTT.

As to this clone: TCRdb attributes to this sequence the protein of a much larger clone, which differs from the DNA translation at residue 5; a read error is likely, and the protein displayed is translated from the DNA. The chain has TRDV2 and TRDJ1, with 10 bases fitting TRDD3. J was trimmed by 3 bases and V by 4 bases; bases with no gene match: 7. This CDR3 region has 15 residues. The germline CDR1 and CDR2 sequences are GEAIGNYY and EKD. The CDR3 nucleotides are TGTGCCTGTGATTCTCTGGGGGATAGATCCGATAAACTCATCTTT. Its protein is CACDSLGDRSDKLIF.

This clone is labeled as large. The same CDR3 can be traced to other DNA sequences in this sample. The chain joins TRAV29/DV5 to TRDJ1; TRDD3 agrees at 8 bases. V lost 0 bases, J lost 0 bases, and 16 bases stayed unmatched. The CDR3 has 19 residues. The germline V gene encodes CDR1 NSMFDY and CDR2 ISSIKDK. CDR3 sequence: CAASENFRPLGVYTDKLIF. CDR3 sequence (DNA): TGTGCAGCAAGCGAGAACTTTCGCCCACTGGGGGTATACACCGATAAACTCATCTTT. The complete variable domain, with remaining parts taken from reference TRAV29/DV5 and TRDJ1, reads DQQVKQNSPSLSVQEGRISILNCDYTNSMFDYFLWYKKYPAEGPTFLISISSIKDKNEDGRFTVFLNKSAKHLSLHIVPSQPGDSAVYFCAASENFRPLGVYTDKLIFGKGTRVTVEP.

This clone has only a few counts. The protein TCRdb gives is from a much larger clone and does not agree with this DNA's translation at residue 4, likely a read error; the protein shown here comes from the DNA. The genes are TRAV29/DV5 and TRDJ1; unclear D gene. Germline CDR1 NSMFDY, CDR2 ISSIKDK. The CDR3 totals 15 residues. The germline V and J ends were trimmed by 4 bases and 2 bases, with 18 bases remaining between them. This CDR3 is CAAGAKVDDTDKLIF. The CDR3 coding sequence is TGTGCAGCAGGCGCGAAAGTTGATGATACCGATAAACTCATCTTT.

This clone has just a few counts. This likely traces to a read error, being one base from a far larger clone. Other DNA sequences in this specimen translate into the identical CDR3. This chain links TRDV2 with TRDJ1; unclear D gene. Germline values: CDR1 GEAIGNYY, CDR2 EKD. This CDR3 has 15 amino acids. CDR3: CACDTVSPYTDKLIF. CDR3 bases: TGCGCCTGTGACACCGTATCCCCGTACACCGATAAACTCATCTTT.

This clone was seen a few times. Being one base from a much bigger clone, this may be a read error. This chain links TRDV2 with TRDJ1; TRDD3 agrees at 7 bases. CDR1 and CDR2 from the germline V gene are GEAIGNYY and EKD. Trimming cost V 5 bases and J 6 bases; bases outside gene matches: 11. The CDR3 contains 14 residues. The CDR3 region has the DNA TGTGCCTGTGGCCCGCTGGGGGGTAGTTATAAACTCATCTTT. Residues: CACGPLGGSYKLIF.

This clone was observed a few times. Mismatch with germline at one junction end may stem from a read error. This sample includes further DNA sequences coding for the same CDR3. The V gene is TRAV29/DV5, the J gene TRDJ1; 13 bases line up with TRDD3. The CDR3 contains 22 residues. CDR1 is NSMFDY, CDR2 ISSIKDK, per germline. The CDR3 reads CAATGRDFPLTGGYGYTNKLIF. CDR3 bases: TGTGCAGCAACCGGTCGCGATTTTCCTCTAACTGGGGGATACGGGTACACCAATAAGCTCATCTTT.

This clone was detected only a few times. Given a far larger clone just one base away, this is likely a sequencing read error. This same CDR3 is encoded by further DNA sequences in the sample. The chain employs TRDV2 and TRDJ1; D gene uncertain. This CDR3 comprises 14 residues. The V gene's germline CDR1 is GEAIGNYY and CDR2 EKD. CDR3 in DNA: TGTGCCTGTGACCCCGTTCTTAACACCGATAAACTTATCTTT. Translation gives CACDPVLNTDKLIF.

Concerning this clone: This sequence may be a read error, since a much larger clone differs from it by one base. The V gene is TRDV2, the J gene TRDJ1; D remains ambiguous. The CDR3 has 16 residues. Germline loops: CDR1 GEAIGNYY, CDR2 EKD. The CDR3 spells CACDLLDKRGTDKPIF. Written as DNA, the CDR3 is TGTGCCTGTGACCTTCTCGATAAGCGTGGCACCGATAAACCCATCTTT.

There are a few counts of this clone. Being one base from a much bigger clone, this may be a read error. This chain joins TRDV3 and TRDJ1; 13 positions match TRDD3. CDR1 TVYSNPD and CDR2 GDNSRS come from the germline V gene (reference sequence). Unmatched junction bases numbered 24, after V lost 4 bases and J lost 13 bases. The CDR3 extends over 17 amino acids. In nucleotides, the CDR3 is TGTGCCTCCACGAGACCTCCGGAACTGGGGGATACGAGGTTCCCCATCTTT. Translated, it gives CASTRPPELGDTRFPIF.

Of note for this clone: This likely reflects a read error, since a far larger clone is one base away. The gene calls are TRDV2 and TRDJ1; D is ambiguous. The CDR3 extends over 17 amino acids. From germline, CDR1 is GEAIGNYY and CDR2 EKD. Trimming removed 3 bases from V and 1 base from J, with 20 bases in between. Here the CDR3 reads CACDAVSIKPRTDKLIF. The CDR3 DNA reads as TGTGCCTGTGACGCCGTCTCCATAAAACCCCGCACCGATAAACTCATCTTT.

This clone was recorded a few times. Given a much more abundant clone one base away, this may be a read error. The chain has TRDV2 and TRDJ1, with 9 bases fitting TRDD3. Germline V CDR1 and CDR2: GEAIGNYY, EKD. V dropped 3 bases and J dropped 3; count of bases not matched to a gene: 16. The CDR3 contains 18 residues. CDR3 protein: CACDAVELGETAPDKLIF. The CDR3 region has the DNA TGTGCCTGTGACGCCGTGGAACTGGGGGAAACAGCCCCCGATAAACTCATCTTT.

As regards this clone: This is likely an artifact of a read error, given a far larger clone one base away. CDR3 bases: TGTGCCTGTGACACCGTGCAAAGCGGTGTGGAGGGGGCACTCTGGGACACCCGACAGATGTTTTTC. It specifies CACDTVQSGVEGALWDTRQMFF. The chain recombines TRDV2 with TRDJ3; D might be TRDD3 (5 bases). Trimming pared 0 bases from V and 3 bases from J, leaving 26 bases between. The CDR3 covers 22 residues. Germline V lookup: CDR1 GEAIGNYY, CDR2 EKD.

Comment on this clone: A far larger clone is just one base off, so this is likely a read error. The V and J genes are TRDV2 and TRDJ1; TRDD3 matches 9 bases. Germline V gene sequence: CDR1 GEAIGNYY, CDR2 EKD. CDR3 size: 20 residues. CDR3 residues: CACDPVLQLGDNSYTDRLIF. Written as DNA, the CDR3 is TGTGCCTGTGACCCCGTCCTACAACTGGGGGACAACTCGTACACCGATAGACTCATCTTT.

Concerning this clone itself: The protein given by TCRdb reflects a much larger clone and differs at residue 10 from this DNA's translation, likely from a read error; the protein shown is the DNA's translation. V gene TRDV2 combines with J gene TRDJ1; 10 bases fit TRDD3. The germline V gene has CDR1 GEAIGNYY and CDR2 EKD. The junction had 18 bases not matched to a gene; V was cut back by 0 bases and J by 0 bases. This CDR3 has 21 amino acids. This CDR3 reads CACDTLPSVIGGYKYTDKLIF. The CDR3 bases are TGTGCCTGTGACACCCTGCCTTCCGTAATTGGGGGATACAAGTACACCGATAAACTCATCTTT.

This clone was counted only a few times. This may be a read error: a much more frequent sequence differs by one nucleotide. DNA of the CDR3: TGTGCCTGTGACAGGATGGGGGATACTACGGCCGATAAACTCATCTTT. It is translated as CACDRMGDTTADKLIF. The rearrangement joins TRDV2 to TRDJ1; 10 nucleotides line up with TRDD3. The CDR3 has 16 residues. The trim removed 2 bases at V and 3 bases at J, leaving 8 bases unmatched. The V gene's germline CDR1 is GEAIGNYY and CDR2 EKD.

To note about this clone: A read error may be the cause here, since a much bigger clone is one base away. Other DNA sequences of this sample code for an identical CDR3. The chain is built from TRDV2 and TRDJ1; 12 bases fit TRDD3. The CDR3 runs to 21 residues. The germline gives CDR1 GEAIGNYY, CDR2 EKD. The CDR3 is CACDTVAGGYVVGKNTDKLIF. CDR3 DNA: TGTGCCTGTGACACCGTTGCTGGGGGATACGTGGTGGGAAAAAACACCGATAAACTCATCTTC.

In this sample, this clone is large. The same CDR3 can be traced to other DNA sequences in this sample. J is TRDJ1 and V is TRDV2; a weak D match, TRDD3 (6 bases). V gave up 2 bases and J gave up 8 bases, with 17 bases separating them. From germline, CDR1 is GEAIGNYY and CDR2 EKD. The CDR3 sequence is 14 residues long. The CDR3 spells CACDIVTGSPKLIF. Here the CDR3 DNA reads TGTGCCTGTGACATCGTGACTGGGTCTCCGAAACTCATCTTT.

Regarding this clone: A far larger clone is one nucleotide away, so this likely arose from a read error. The V and J genes are TRDV2 and TRDJ1, with 8 bases identical to TRDD3. CDR1 and CDR2 from the germline V gene are GEAIGNYY and EKD. The CDR3 consists of 18 residues. The CDR3 coding sequence is TGTGCCTGTGACAGGCTATTATCGGGGGATATGTACACCGATAAACTCACCTTT. The encoded protein is CACDRLLSGDMYTDKLTF.

The DNA for the CDR3 is TGTGCCTTCCCGACTCCTACCCGTTTTGGGTACACCGATAAACTCATCTTT. Translated: CAFPTPTRFGYTDKLIF. The chain combines TRDV3 with TRDJ1; tentatively, D is TRDD2 (6 bases). This CDR3 has 17 residues. The germline CDR1 and CDR2 sequences are TVYSNPD and GDNSRS (reference sequence). Deletions cut 3 bases from V and 0 bases from J, with 23 bases between. The whole variable domain, filled in from reference TRDV3 and TRDJ1, reads CDKVTQSSPDQTVASGSEVVLLCTYDTVYSNPDLFWYRIRPDYSFQFVFYGDNSRSEGADFTQGRFSVKHILTQKAFHLVISPVRTEDSATYYCAFPTPTRFGYTDKLIFGKGTRVTVEP.

In regard to this clone: A far larger clone is one nucleotide away, so this likely arose from a read error. V is TRDV2 and J is TRDJ1, with 12 bases fitting TRDD3. In germline, CDR1 is GEAIGNYY, CDR2 EKD. The CDR3 consists of 18 residues. Written as DNA, the CDR3 is TGTGCCTGTAACACCCTACATCTGGGGGATACGATCACCGATAAACTCATCTTT. Encoded protein: CACNTLHLGDTITDKLIF.

A word on this clone: A clone one base away is much larger, so this may be a read error. The V gene is TRDV2, the J gene TRDJ1; a weak D match, TRDD3 (5 bases). The V end lost 2 bases, the J end lost 2 bases, and 11 bases lay between the germline ends. The CDR3 has 14 residues. CDR1 and CDR2 (germline): GEAIGNYY, EKD. CDR3 DNA sequence: TGTGCCTGTGACAACGCACGGGGGACCGATAAACTCATCTTT. Translating it yields CACDNARGTDKLIF.

In regard to this clone: Other DNA sequences in this specimen translate into the identical CDR3. This rearrangement joins TRDV1 to TRDJ1; D is uncertain. The CDR3 runs to 13 residues. With 2 bases removed from V and 3 bases from J, the gap between germline ends came to 7 bases. CDR1 is TSWWSYY and CDR2 is QGS in the germline V gene. CDR3 coding DNA: TGTGCTCTTGGGGAATCCAGCCCCGATAAACTCATCTTT. Protein product: CALGESSPDKLIF.

Concerning this clone itself: A single base separates this from a much larger clone, so it may be a read error. Other DNA sequences of this sample code for an identical CDR3. This sequence joins TRDV2 and TRDJ1, with 12 bases lining up with TRDD3. Germline V gene data show CDR1 as GEAIGNYY and CDR2 as EKD. The CDR3 runs 17 residues. The CDR3 is CACDTLFTGGYTDKLIF. The CDR3 bases are TGTGCCTGTGACACCCTTTTTACTGGGGGATACACGGATAAGCTCATCTTT.

This clone came up a few times. The chain joins TRDV2 to TRDJ1; 7 bases are shared with TRDD3. This CDR3 is built from 14 residues. The V gene's germline CDR1 is GEAIGNYY and CDR2 EKD. V shed 2 bases and J 0 bases; nucleotides not matched to a gene: 2. The CDR3 reads CACDKLGDTDKLIF. The CDR3 bases are TGTGCCTGTGACAAGCTGGGGGACACCGATAAACTCATCTTT.

This clone is large (0.1 to 1%). The chain recombines TRDV2 with TRDJ1; D is unresolved. Between the trimmed V and J ends, which lost 0 bases and 3 bases, there was a span of 10 bases. The CDR3 loop spans 14 amino acids. Germline lookup yields CDR1 GEAIGNYY and CDR2 EKD. The CDR3 nucleotides are TGTGCCTGTGACACCGTAGGGTTCTCCGATAAACTCATCTTT. Amino acids: CACDTVGFSDKLIF.